These 29 T cell receptor beta chains were all obtained from the same sample, sequenced in a study of T cells after yellow fever vaccination. Each CDR3 protein is one row after TCRdb ran MiXCR on the 5' RACE reads. The sample holds under 150,000 distinct CDR3 sequences, 6.5% to 8.5% seen once. Sequenced here: CD4+ T cells sorted from PBMCs, sampled 5 days after the yellow fever booster vaccination. These receptors were taken from a young man who received the YFV17D yellow fever vaccine.

This clonotype has at least ten counts. The chain links TRBV20-1 to TRBJ2-1, with TRBD2 identical over 10 bases. There are 15 residues in the CDR3. V gave up 5 bases and J gave up 3 bases; unmatched junction bases: 7. From germline, CDR1 is DFQATT and CDR2 SNEGSKA (reference sequence). CDR3 nucleotide sequence: TGCAGTGCTTTATCGACTAGCGGGCACTACAATGAGCAGTTCTTC. Translating gives CSALSTSGHYNEQFF.

This clonotype came up many times. This chain joins TRBV20-1 and TRBJ2-1; possible D gene TRBD2, 5 bases. The CDR3 spans 13 residues. The germline CDR1 and CDR2 sequences are DFQATT and SNEGSKA (reference sequence). Deletions cut 3 bases from V and 6 bases from J, with 12 bases between. Here the CDR3 reads CSARRRFTNEQFF. The CDR3 DNA reads TGCAGTGCTAGGCGGAGGTTTACCAATGAGCAGTTCTTC.

This clonotype was seen repeatedly, ten times or more. The chain recombines TRBV20-1 with TRBJ2-3, with a possible D match to TRBD2 (6 bases). This CDR3 spans 14 amino acids. V gave up 3 bases and J gave up 1 base, with 11 bases separating them. In germline, CDR1 is DFQATT, CDR2 SNEGSKA (reference sequence). CDR3 residues: CSASKGGGTDTQYF. As DNA, the CDR3 is TGCAGTGCTAGTAAGGGCGGGGGCACAGATACGCAGTATTTT.

This clonotype was seen at least ten times. The chain couples TRBV12-3 or TRBV12-4 to TRBJ2-7, with D maybe TRBD1 (6 bases). V lost 2 bases and J 2 bases, leaving 13 bases between the germline ends. This CDR3 contains 15 residues. This CDR3 is CASSLSPGATYEQYF. DNA for the CDR3: TGTGCCAGCAGTTTATCCCCAGGGGCGACCTACGAGCAGTACTTC.

There are many counts of this clonotype. The V and J genes are TRBV30 and TRBJ1-4; D may be TRBD1 (5 bases). V lost 0 bases and J lost 12, with 14 bases in between. Germline V gene lookup returns CDR1 GTSNPN and CDR2 SVGIG (reference sequence). The CDR3 sequence is 13 residues long. The CDR3 loop reads CAWSVRGRGELFF. In DNA form, the CDR3 reads TGTGCCTGGAGTGTACGGGGTAGAGGGGAACTGTTTTTT.

The chain employs TRBV6-2 or TRBV6-3 and TRBJ1-5; D is undetermined. This CDR3 region has 12 residues. Germline V lookup: CDR1 MNHEY, CDR2 SVGEGT. The V end lost 7 bases, the J end lost 5 bases, and 9 bases lay between the germline ends. The CDR3 region has the DNA TGTGCCAGCAACGTTGGGTATCAGCCCCAGCATTTT. This codes for CASNVGYQPQHF.

This clonotype was found many times. J is TRBJ1-5 and V is TRBV10-3; a weak D match, TRBD1 (5 bases). The CDR3 runs 16 residues. Germline loops: CDR1 ENHRY, CDR2 SYGVKD. V gave up 8 bases and J gave up 0 bases, with 17 bases separating them. This chain's CDR3 is CAIGALGGDSNQPQHF. The CDR3 nucleotides are TGTGCCATCGGGGCCCTCGGGGGGGATAGCAATCAGCCCCAGCATTTT.

This clonotype was seen a few times. This chain uses TRBV20-1 with TRBJ2-1, with 8 bases that match TRBD2. The CDR3 runs to 13 residues. V trimming: 7 bases; J trimming: 1 base; junction bases outside the gene matches: 3. CDR1 is DFQATT, CDR2 SNEGSKA, per germline (reference sequence). CDR3 nucleotide sequence: TGCAGTGGCGGGAGGTTATCCTACAATGAGCAGTTCTTC. Translation: CSGGRLSYNEQFF.

This clonotype was recorded a few times. The gene calls are TRBV12-3 or TRBV12-4 and TRBJ1-2, with D unresolved. The CDR3 spans 11 residues. Deletions cut 3 bases from V and 11 bases from J, with 10 bases between. The DNA of the CDR3 is TGTGCCAGCAGTTTCGGTCAGGCGTACACCTTC. Amino acids: CASSFGQAYTF.

The sample holds many counts of this clonotype. This chain joins TRBV20-1 and TRBJ2-6; D ambiguous. Trimming removed 0 bases from V and 1 base from J, with 7 bases in between. The CDR3 has 15 residues. Germline V gives CDR1 DFQATT, CDR2 SNEGSKA (reference sequence). As DNA, the CDR3 is TGCAGTGCTAGAGAGGGAAGTTCTGGGGCCAACGTCCTGACTTTC. This gives the protein CSAREGSSGANVLTF.

This clonotype was found many times. The chain links TRBV10-3 to TRBJ1-1, with TRBD1 as a possible D gene (6 bases). V lost 10 bases and J 0 bases, leaving 15 bases between the germline ends. The germline V gene has CDR1 ENHRY and CDR2 SYGVKD. This CDR3 has 14 amino acids. This CDR3 reads CATSLQGMNTEAFF. The DNA for the CDR3 is TGTGCCACCAGCCTACAGGGCATGAACACTGAAGCTTTCTTT.

This clonotype has ten or more counts. The gene calls are TRBV20-1 and TRBJ2-7, with 7 positions matching TRBD2. J was trimmed by 3 bases and V by 4 bases; bases with no gene match: 3. Germline values: CDR1 DFQATT, CDR2 SNEGSKA (reference sequence). The CDR3 is made up of 12 amino acids. DNA for the CDR3: TGCAGTGCTACCGGACTAGTCTACGAGCAGTACTTC. Residues: CSATGLVYEQYF.

There are many counts of this clonotype. The CDR3 sequence is CSASRPPVDTQYF. The CDR3 nucleotides are TGCAGTGCTAGTCGACCTCCTGTAGATACGCAGTATTTT. The chain has TRBV20-1 and TRBJ2-3; D gene ambiguous. The germline V gene has CDR1 DFQATT and CDR2 SNEGSKA (reference sequence). The length of the CDR3 is 13 residues. Trimming left V 3 bases short and J 5 bases short, with 12 bases between.

The genes are TRBV5-1 and TRBJ2-6; no clear D. V was shortened by 0 bases and J by 2 bases, with 6 bases between the two germline ends. The germline V gene has CDR1 SGHRS and CDR2 YFSETQ. The CDR3 length is 15 residues. Here the CDR3 reads CASSLGRTGANVLTF. The DNA for the CDR3 is TGCGCCAGCAGCTTGGGTCGCACTGGGGCCAACGTCCTGACTTTC.

The table lists this clonotype with many counts. V gene TRBV28 combines with J gene TRBJ2-5, with TRBD1 identical over 7 bases. The V and J ends lost 3 bases and 2 bases, in that order; junction bases with no gene match: 9. CDR1 and CDR2 from the germline V gene are MDHEN and SYDVKM. This CDR3 is built from 16 residues. The CDR3 protein is CASSLTGTEKQETQYF. Written as DNA, the CDR3 is TGTGCCAGCAGTTTGACCGGGACAGAGAAACAAGAGACCCAGTACTTC. The whole variable domain, remainder taken from reference TRBV28 and TRBJ2-5, is DVKVTQSSRYLVKRTGEKVFLECVQDMDHENMFWYRQDPGLGLRLIYFSYDVKMKEKGDIPEGYSVSREKKERFSLILESASTNQTSMYLCASSLTGTEKQETQYFGPGTRLLVL.

This clonotype was seen many times. The chain carries TRBV25-1 and TRBJ2-1; D gene ambiguous. Germline CDR1 MGHDK, CDR2 SYGVNS. Between the trimmed V and J ends, which lost 4 bases and 2 bases, there was a span of 9 bases. The length of the CDR3 is 14 residues. The DNA of the CDR3 is TGTGCCAGCAGTGCCAGCAGGCCCTACAATGAGCAGTTCTTC. The encoded protein is CASSASRPYNEQFF.

This clonotype was seen a handful of times. This chain links TRBV4-3 with TRBJ1-2, with D hard to call. The CDR3 totals 17 residues. Per the germline V gene, CDR1 is LGHNA and CDR2 is YSLEER. V gave up 0 bases and J gave up 0 bases, with 14 bases separating them. The DNA for the CDR3 is TGCGCCAGCAGCCAAGATGTGCCCAGATTAGCTAACTATGGCTACACCTTC. It translates to CASSQDVPRLANYGYTF.

Many counts were recorded for this clonotype. V and J are TRBV27 and TRBJ2-1; D gene unclear. This CDR3 is 16 amino acids long. Trimming stripped 6 bases from V and 1 base from J, with 16 bases between. Germline values: CDR1 MNHEY, CDR2 SMNVEV (reference sequence). In DNA, the CDR3 is TGTGCCAGCAGCTTTATAAGCGTAGGTTCCTACAATGAGCAGTTCTTC. It translates to CASSFISVGSYNEQFF.

This clonotype was detected a few times. The rearrangement links TRBV5-1 to TRBJ2-2, with D possibly being TRBD1 (6 bases). Per the germline V gene, CDR1 is SGHRS and CDR2 is YFSETQ. CDR3 size: 18 residues. V lost 4 bases, J lost 4 bases, and 23 bases lay in between. The CDR3 sequence is CASSLGERSRGGTGELFF. Written as DNA, the CDR3 is TGCGCCAGCAGCCTGGGGGAGAGGAGCAGGGGTGGCACCGGGGAGCTGTTTTTT.

This clonotype appeared a few times. This rearrangement joins TRBV5-1 to TRBJ2-3; 8 bases line up with TRBD2. Germline V gene sequence: CDR1 SGHRS, CDR2 YFSETQ. V lost 3 bases and J lost 1; bases outside the gene matches: 7. The CDR3 runs to 16 residues. The CDR3 region has the DNA TGCGCCAGCAGCTCCCTCACTAGCGGCCGCACAGATACGCAGTATTTT. Amino acids: CASSSLTSGRTDTQYF.

Turning to this clonotype: Possible read error: a much larger clone is one base away. CDR3 nucleotides: TGCGCCAGCACCGGTACTAGCGGTGCCAATGAGCAGTCCTTC. Protein: CASTGTSGANEQSF. The rearrangement uses TRBV5-1 and TRBJ2-1, with 8 bases fitting TRBD2. The germline CDR1 and CDR2 sequences are SGHRS and YFSETQ. The CDR3 is made up of 14 amino acids.

This clonotype was seen at least ten times. The chain links TRBV4-2 to TRBJ2-7; TRBD2 matches 7 bases. The germline CDR1 and CDR2 sequences are LGHNA and YNFKEQ. The V and J ends lost 0 bases and 4 bases, in that order; junction bases with no gene match: 9. The CDR3 consists of 16 residues. Written as DNA, the CDR3 is TGTGCCAGCAGCCAAGATTCGAGGGGCGGGAGTTACGAGCAGTACTTC. It specifies CASSQDSRGGSYEQYF.

This clonotype was seen ten or more times. This chain links TRBV7-2 with TRBJ1-5; tentatively, D is TRBD1 (5 bases). This CDR3 has 15 amino acids. CDR1 is SGHTA and CDR2 is FQGNSA in the germline V gene. The V end lost 3 bases, the J end lost 0 bases, and 9 bases lay between the germline ends. The CDR3 sequence: CASSFGHYSNQPQHF. DNA of the CDR3: TGTGCCAGCAGCTTCGGACACTATAGCAATCAGCCCCAGCATTTT.

This clonotype was picked up many times. The chain employs TRBV24-1 and TRBJ2-3; the match to TRBD2 covers 10 bases. J was trimmed by 2 bases and V by 3 bases; bases with no gene match: 10. CDR3 length: 18 residues. Germline CDR1 is KGHDR and CDR2 is SFDVKD. The CDR3 loop reads CATSDGRASGGHTDTQYF. CDR3 coding DNA: TGTGCCACCAGTGATGGGCGTGCTAGCGGGGGCCACACAGATACGCAGTATTTT.

This clonotype was observed a single time. This may be a read error, as it is one base from a much larger clone. The chain couples TRBV29-1 to TRBJ2-3; D remains unclear. The CDR3 spans 12 residues. CDR1 and CDR2 (germline): SQVTM, ANQGSEA. The V gene lost 4 bases and the J gene lost 5 bases, with 10 bases spanning the gap. CDR3 DNA: TGCAGCGTTGTCCTAGGCAGAGATACGCAGTATTTT. Translation gives CSVVLGRDTQYF.

Many counts were recorded for this clonotype. The rearrangement links TRBV5-1 to TRBJ2-3, with D perhaps given as TRBD1 or TRBD2 (5 bases each). The CDR3 contains 14 residues. V was pared by 4 bases and J by 6 bases, with 15 bases between. The V gene's germline CDR1 is SGHRS and CDR2 YFSETQ. The CDR3 sequence is CASSRDGPRDTQYF. The CDR3 nucleotides are TGCGCCAGCAGCAGGGACGGTCCCCGGGATACGCAGTATTTT.

There are many counts of this clonotype. The CDR3 here is CASSPAAGSSYEQYF. In DNA form, the CDR3 reads TGTGCCAGCAGCCCCGCGGCGGGCAGCTCCTACGAGCAGTACTTC. The chain carries TRBV6-2 or TRBV6-3 and TRBJ2-7; perhaps TRBD2 as D (5 bases). The CDR3 runs 15 residues. Germline V CDR1 and CDR2: MNHEY, SVGEGT. Trimming cost V 6 bases and J 0 bases, with 15 bases left between them.

This clonotype appeared a few times. The chain uses TRBV9 and TRBJ2-5; a weak D match, TRBD2 (6 bases). V lost 2 bases to trimming and J lost 9 bases, with 20 bases between them. CDR1 SGDLS and CDR2 YYNGEE come from the germline V gene. This CDR3 is 15 amino acids long. The CDR3 sequence: CASSVYSDGPGAQYF. In DNA, the CDR3 is TGTGCCAGCAGCGTTTACTCCGACGGACCGGGGGCCCAGTACTTC.

Ten or more counts support this clonotype. The chain uses TRBV20-1 and TRBJ2-7, with 12 bases fitting TRBD1. V gave up 5 bases and J gave up 6 bases; unmatched junction bases: 11. CDR3 size: 15 residues. The V gene's germline CDR1 is DFQATT and CDR2 SNEGSKA (reference sequence). The DNA for the CDR3 is TGCAGTGCTGCAGCCGGGACAGGGGGCTCGGGCGAGCAGTACTTC. Protein sequence: CSAAAGTGGSGEQYF.